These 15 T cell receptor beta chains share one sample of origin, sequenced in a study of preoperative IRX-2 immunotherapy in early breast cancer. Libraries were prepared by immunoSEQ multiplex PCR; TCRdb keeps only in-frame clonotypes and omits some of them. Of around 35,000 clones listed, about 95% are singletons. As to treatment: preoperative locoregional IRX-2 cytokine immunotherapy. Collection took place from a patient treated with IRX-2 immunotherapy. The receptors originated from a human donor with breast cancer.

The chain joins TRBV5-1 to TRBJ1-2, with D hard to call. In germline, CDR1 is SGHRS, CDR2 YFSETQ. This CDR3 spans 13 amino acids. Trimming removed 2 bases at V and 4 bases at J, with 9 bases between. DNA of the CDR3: TGCGCCAGCAGCTTTGGACCCTCCTATGGCTACACCTTC. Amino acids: CASSFGPSYGYTF.

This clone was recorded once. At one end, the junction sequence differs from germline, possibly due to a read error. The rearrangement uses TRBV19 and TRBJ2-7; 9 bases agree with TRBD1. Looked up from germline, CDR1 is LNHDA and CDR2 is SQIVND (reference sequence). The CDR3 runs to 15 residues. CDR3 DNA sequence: TGTGCCAGTAGTTCACCACGGGACAGGGCCTACGAACAGTACTTC. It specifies CASSSPRDRAYEQYF.

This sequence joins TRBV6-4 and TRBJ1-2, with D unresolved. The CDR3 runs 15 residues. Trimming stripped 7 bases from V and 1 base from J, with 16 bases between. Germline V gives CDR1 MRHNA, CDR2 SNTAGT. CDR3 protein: CASKPHRGFNYGYTF. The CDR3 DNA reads TGTGCCAGCAAGCCCCACCGAGGATTTAACTATGGCTACACCTTC.

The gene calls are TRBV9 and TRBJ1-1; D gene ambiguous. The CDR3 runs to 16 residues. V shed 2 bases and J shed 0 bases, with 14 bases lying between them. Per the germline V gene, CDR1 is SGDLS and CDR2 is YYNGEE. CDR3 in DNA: TGTGCCAGCAGCGTCGGAGGGAGGGCCGTGAACACTGAAGCTTTCTTT. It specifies CASSVGGRAVNTEAFF.

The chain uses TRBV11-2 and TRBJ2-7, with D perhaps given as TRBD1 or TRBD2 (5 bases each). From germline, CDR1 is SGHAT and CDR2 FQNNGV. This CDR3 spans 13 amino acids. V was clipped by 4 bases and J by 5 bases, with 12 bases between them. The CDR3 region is CASSYRGTNEQYF. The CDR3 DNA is TGTGCCAGCAGCTATAGAGGGACCAACGAGCAGTACTTC.

CDR3 DNA sequence: TGTGCCAGCAGTGCGCTCACGGGGATAAGGCGAGGCTACACCTTC. Protein sequence: CASSALTGIRRGYTF. The V call is TRBV25-1, the J call TRBJ1-2; D is unresolved. In germline, CDR1 is MGHDK, CDR2 SYGVNS. Trimming pared 4 bases from V and 8 bases from J, leaving 20 bases between. CDR3 length: 15 residues.

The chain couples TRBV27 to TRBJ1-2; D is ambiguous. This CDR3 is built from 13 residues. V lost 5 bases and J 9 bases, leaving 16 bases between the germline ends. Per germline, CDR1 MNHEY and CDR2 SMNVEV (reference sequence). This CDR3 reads CASSPTTRASYTF. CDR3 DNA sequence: TGTGCCAGCAGTCCAACAACCAGAGCTAGCTACACCTTC.

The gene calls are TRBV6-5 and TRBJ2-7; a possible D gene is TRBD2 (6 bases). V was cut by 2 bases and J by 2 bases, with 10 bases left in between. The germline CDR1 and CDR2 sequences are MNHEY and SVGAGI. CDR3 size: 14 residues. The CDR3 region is CASSYRETPYEQYF. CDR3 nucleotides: TGTGCCAGCAGTTACCGGGAGACGCCCTACGAGCAGTACTTC.

DNA of the CDR3: TGCGCCAGCAGTGAGTCAGCCGGGACGCAGCCCCAGCATTTT. Its translation is CASSESAGTQPQHF. The chain couples TRBV10-2 to TRBJ1-5; TRBD1 is a possible D gene (5 bases). V lost 0 bases to trimming and J lost 7 bases, with 10 bases between them. The CDR3 consists of 14 residues. Germline V lookup: CDR1 WSHSY, CDR2 SAAADI.

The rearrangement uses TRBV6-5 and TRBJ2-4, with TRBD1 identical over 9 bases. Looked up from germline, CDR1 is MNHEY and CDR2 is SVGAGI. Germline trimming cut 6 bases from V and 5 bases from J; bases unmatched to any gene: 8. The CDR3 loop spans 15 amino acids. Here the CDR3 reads CASSRPGQGQNIQYF. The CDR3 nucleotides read TGTGCCAGCAGCCGCCCGGGACAGGGCCAAAACATTCAGTACTTC.

The CDR3 here is CASSSSGGTGQPQHF. CDR3 bases: TGTGCCAGCAGCTCAAGCGGCGGGACCGGTCAGCCCCAGCATTTT. The chain joins TRBV9 to TRBJ1-5, with D possibly TRBD1 on 5 matching bases. The germline V and J ends were trimmed by 4 bases and 6 bases, with 17 bases remaining between them. Germline lookup yields CDR1 SGDLS and CDR2 YYNGEE. The CDR3 sequence is 15 residues long.

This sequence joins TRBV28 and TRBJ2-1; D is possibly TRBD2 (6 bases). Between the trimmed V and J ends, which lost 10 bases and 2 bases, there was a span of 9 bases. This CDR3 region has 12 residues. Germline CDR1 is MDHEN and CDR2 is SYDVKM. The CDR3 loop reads CATWEAYNEQFF. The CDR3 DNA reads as TGTGCCACATGGGAGGCCTACAATGAGCAGTTCTTC. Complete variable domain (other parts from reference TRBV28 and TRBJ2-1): DVKVTQSSRYLVKRTGEKVFLECVQDMDHENMFWYRQDPGLGLRLIYFSYDVKMKEKGDIPEGYSVSREKKERFSLILESASTNQTSMYLCATWEAYNEQFFGPGTRLTVL.

The CDR3 loop reads CASSVVEGSEQYF. CDR3 sequence (DNA): TGTGCCAGCAGCGTAGTTGAGGGCAGCGAGCAGTACTTC. The chain has TRBV9 and TRBJ2-7; the D gene is possibly TRBD2 (5 bases). The germline V gene has CDR1 SGDLS and CDR2 YYNGEE. V was shortened by 0 bases and J by 6 bases, with 10 bases between the two germline ends. The CDR3 has 13 amino acids.

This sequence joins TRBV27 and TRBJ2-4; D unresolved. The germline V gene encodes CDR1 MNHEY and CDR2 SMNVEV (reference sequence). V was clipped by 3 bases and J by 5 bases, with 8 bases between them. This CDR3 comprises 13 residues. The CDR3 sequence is CASSFNRENIQYF. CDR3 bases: TGTGCCAGCAGTTTTAATAGGGAAAACATTCAGTACTTC.

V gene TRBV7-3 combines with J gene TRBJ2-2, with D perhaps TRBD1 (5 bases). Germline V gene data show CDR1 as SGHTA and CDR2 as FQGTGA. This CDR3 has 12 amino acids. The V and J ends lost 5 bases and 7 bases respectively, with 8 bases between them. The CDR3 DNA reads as TGTGCCAGCAGCATACAGGTCGGGGAGCTGTTTTTT. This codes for CASSIQVGELFF.